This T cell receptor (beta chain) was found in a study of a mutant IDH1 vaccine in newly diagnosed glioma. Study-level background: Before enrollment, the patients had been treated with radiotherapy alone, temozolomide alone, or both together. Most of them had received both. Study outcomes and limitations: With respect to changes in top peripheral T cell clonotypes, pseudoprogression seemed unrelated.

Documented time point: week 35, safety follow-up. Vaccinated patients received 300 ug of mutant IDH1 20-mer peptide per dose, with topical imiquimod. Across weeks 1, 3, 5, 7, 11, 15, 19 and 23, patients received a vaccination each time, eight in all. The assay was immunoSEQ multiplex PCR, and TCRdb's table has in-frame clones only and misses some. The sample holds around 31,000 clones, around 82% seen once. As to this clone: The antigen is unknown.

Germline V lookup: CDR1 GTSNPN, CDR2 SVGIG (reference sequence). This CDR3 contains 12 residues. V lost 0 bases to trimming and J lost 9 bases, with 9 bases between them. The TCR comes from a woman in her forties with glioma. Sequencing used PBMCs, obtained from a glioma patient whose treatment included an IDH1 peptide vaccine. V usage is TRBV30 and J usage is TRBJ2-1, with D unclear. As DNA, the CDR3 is TGTGCCTGGAGTGTACCCCCAGCTGAGCAGTTCTTC. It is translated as CAWSVPPAEQFF.